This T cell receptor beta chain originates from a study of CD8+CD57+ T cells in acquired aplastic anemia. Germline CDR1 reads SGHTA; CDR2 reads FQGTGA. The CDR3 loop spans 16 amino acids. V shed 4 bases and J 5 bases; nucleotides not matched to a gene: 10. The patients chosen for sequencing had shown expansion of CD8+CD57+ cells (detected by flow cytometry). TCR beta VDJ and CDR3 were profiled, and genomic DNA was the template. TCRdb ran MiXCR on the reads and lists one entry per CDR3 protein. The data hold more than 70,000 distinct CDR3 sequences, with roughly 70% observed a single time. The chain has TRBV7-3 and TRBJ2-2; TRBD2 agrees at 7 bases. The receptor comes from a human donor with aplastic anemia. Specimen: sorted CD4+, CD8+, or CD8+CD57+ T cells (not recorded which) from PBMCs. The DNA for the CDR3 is TGTGCCAGCAGCTCTCAGTTAGGCGGGAGAACCGGGGAGCTGTTTTTT. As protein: CASSSQLGGRTGELFF.